Given below is one T cell receptor beta chain in context. What it binds is not known. Profiled with immunoSEQ multiplex PCR; TCRdb holds only in-frame clones, not every one. This table holds 25,000 to 30,000 clones, roughly 79% found once. This sample was included in a study of OX40 agonist ivuxolimab in advanced cancers. For the study at large: While on treatment, patients had intravenous ivuxolimab at 0.01 to 10 mg/kg every 2 weeks. Patients enrolled in dose escalation were diagnosed with hepatocellular carcinoma, melanoma, renal cell or head and neck cancer.

Overall study findings and caveats: On average, CD8+ T cells showed a greater number of expanded clones than CD4+.

This CDR3 region has 14 residues. The V gene's germline CDR1 is LGHNA and CDR2 YNFKEQ. J gave up 10 bases and V 3 bases, and 6 bases lay outside the gene matches. Autoimmune disease history or systemic immunosuppression barred patients. This chain uses TRBV4-2 with TRBJ2-1; 10 nucleotides line up with TRBD2. The source is an adult with an advanced solid tumor such as melanoma, head and neck, liver or kidney cancer. The starting material was CD4+ or CD8+ T cells sorted from blood, obtained in a trial of the OX40 agonist ivuxolimab. Here the CDR3 DNA reads TGTGCCAGCAGCCAGGCCACTAGCGGGGACGAGCAGTTCTTC. Amino acids: CASSQATSGDEQFF.